The table lists the clone carrying this TCR beta chain with a few counts. Antigen: not known. This sample was included in a study of beta chain features in type 1 diabetes. From germline, CDR1 is SGHTA and CDR2 FQGTGA. The ends were cut back, 3 bases at V and 10 bases at J, with 16 bases in the middle. CDR3 length: 15 amino acids. Study-wide results and limits: Among all four CD4+ subsets, Type 1 diabetes patients had TCRB CDR3s that were moderately but significantly shorter.

In total, each donor contributed a single heparinised blood draw that averaged about 110 mL. Markers CD45RO/CCR7/CD25/CD127/CD95/CD27 served to sort CD4+ naive, central memory, regulatory and stem cell-like memory cells. The study reverse transcribed the entire isolated RNA, so it sequenced expressed TCRB transcripts. Regulatory, naive and central memory T cell samples averaged around 3.6 million reads. Assay: immunoSEQ multiplex PCR; the TCRdb copy retains only in-frame clones and omits some. The data show hundreds of thousands of clones, about 14% seen once. The source material was naive CD4+ T cells from blood. The J gene is TRBJ1-6, the V gene TRBV7-3; TRBD1 might be the D (6 bases). This TCR derives from a man between 18 and 29 years old with type 1 diabetes. The CDR3, as DNA: TGTGCCAGCAGCTTGACAGGTGTGTCGGGGTCACCCCTCCACTTT. Its translation is CASSLTGVSGSPLHF.